Below, 22 T cell receptor beta chains from the same sample are listed, as sequenced in a study of blood T cells in healthy people across ages. The authors ran a second PCR of 7 to 11 cycles using a sample-barcoded 5' primer and a J-beta primer mix. TCRdb re-analysed the 5' RACE reads in MiXCR, keeping a single row per CDR3 protein. The sample holds over 1,200,000 distinct CDR3 sequences, almost 60% seen once. Specimen: blood. The receptors here all came from a man aged 18 to 29 in good health.

The chain is built from TRBV7-2 and TRBJ1-2, with D perhaps TRBD1 (5 bases). The V and J ends lost 5 bases and 4 bases respectively, with 17 bases between them. This CDR3 has 15 amino acids. Germline V gene sequence: CDR1 SGHTA, CDR2 FQGNSA. The DNA for the CDR3 is TGTGCCAGCAGCGCAGGACCGGGACTATCCTATGGCTACACCTTC. Protein sequence: CASSAGPGLSYGYTF.

The rearrangement links TRBV11-2 to TRBJ2-7; a possible D gene is TRBD2 (5 bases). The V end lost 6 bases, the J end lost 5 bases, and 20 bases lay between the germline ends. From germline, CDR1 is SGHAT and CDR2 FQNNGV. The CDR3 covers 15 residues. CDR3 nucleotides: TGTGCCAGCAGACACCCGGGGAGATTCAACCACGAGCAGTACTTC. The encoded protein is CASRHPGRFNHEQYF.

The chain is built from TRBV6-5 and TRBJ2-2; D remains unclear. V lost 8 bases to trimming and J lost 7 bases, with 8 bases between them. CDR1 is MNHEY, CDR2 SVGAGI, per germline. The CDR3 extends over 11 amino acids. The DNA for the CDR3 is TGTGCCAGCGGGGATAGCGGGGAGCTGTTTTTT. Translation gives CASGDSGELFF.

This clonotype was picked up a small number of times. Mismatch with germline at one junction end may stem from a read error. The V gene is TRBV5-6, the J gene TRBJ1-1; no definite D call. Germline assignment: CDR1 SGHDT and CDR2 YYEEEE. The CDR3 has 14 residues. CDR3 in DNA: TGTGCCAGTAGCTTGGTAAGGAGGACGGCTGAAGCTTTCTTT. Translated: CASSLVRRTAEAFF.

J is TRBJ2-3 and V is TRBV4-3; the match to TRBD2 covers 13 bases. The CDR3 totals 18 residues. V was clipped by 1 base and J by 0 bases; unmatched bases: 4. CDR1 and CDR2 from the germline V gene are LGHNA and YSLEER. CDR3 sequence (DNA): TGCGCCAGCAGCCAAGGGACTAGCGGGAGCCTGAGCACAGATACGCAGTATTTT. Translated: CASSQGTSGSLSTDTQYF.

The chain employs TRBV4-3 and TRBJ2-1; maybe TRBD1 (5 bases). In germline, CDR1 is LGHNA, CDR2 YSLEER. The V and J ends lost 0 bases and 6 bases respectively, with 12 bases between them. The CDR3 covers 15 residues. The CDR3 DNA sequence: TGCGCCAGCAGCCAAGAGAGACAGTTTTCCAATGAGCAGTTCTTC. Protein sequence: CASSQERQFSNEQFF.

The chain combines TRBV6-8 with TRBJ1-1, with a possible D match to TRBD1 (6 bases). In germline, CDR1 is MNHGY, CDR2 SAAAGT. With 4 bases removed from V and 1 base from J, the gap between germline ends came to 19 bases. The CDR3 spans 17 residues. CDR3 amino acids: CASSLYRDYAWNTEAFF. The CDR3 DNA is TGTGCCAGCAGTTTATACAGGGATTATGCCTGGAACACTGAAGCTTTCTTT.

The CDR3 DNA is TGTGCCACCAGCAGCTACAGGTTCAGCTCCTACAATGAGCAGTACTTC. Protein: CATSSYRFSSYNEQYF. The rearrangement joins TRBV15 to TRBJ2-1; D may be TRBD1 (5 bases). The end of the DNA aligns better with TRBJ2-7, so the J call may be wrong. The CDR3 is 16 residues long. The germline V gene has CDR1 LNHNV and CDR2 YYDKDF (reference sequence).

Only a few counts were recorded for this clonotype. This sequence joins TRBV15 and TRBJ2-7; D is possibly TRBD1 (6 bases). CDR1 is LNHNV, CDR2 YYDKDF, per germline (reference sequence). CDR3 length equals 15 residues. V was clipped by 4 bases and J by 5 bases, with 18 bases between them. CDR3 region: CATSTLTTGHHEQYF. As DNA, the CDR3 is TGTGCCACCAGCACTTTGACAACAGGGCACCACGAGCAGTACTTC.

The chain carries TRBV20-1 and TRBJ2-3, with D hard to call. The CDR3 runs 14 residues. With 3 bases removed from V and 7 bases from J, the gap between germline ends came to 17 bases. Germline V gene lookup returns CDR1 DFQATT and CDR2 SNEGSKA (reference sequence). The DNA for the CDR3 is TGCAGTGCTAGTCCGGCGGTCCATTTGTATACGCAGTATTTT. Translation: CSASPAVHLYTQYF.

This clonotype was seen more than once but under ten times. CDR3 sequence reads: CSATDPPGEQFF. The CDR3 DNA reads as TGCAGTGCTACGGACCCCCCCGGGGAGCAGTTCTTC. The chain uses TRBV20-1 and TRBJ2-1; D gene unclear. This CDR3 has 12 residues. Trimming removed 4 bases from V and 10 bases from J, with 14 bases in between. Per germline, CDR1 DFQATT and CDR2 SNEGSKA (reference sequence).

In this sample, this clonotype turned up a few times. This rearrangement joins TRBV29-1 to TRBJ2-6; D gene ambiguous. CDR1 and CDR2 (germline): SQVTM, ANQGSEA. V was pared by 4 bases and J by 1 base, with 2 bases between. The CDR3 covers 12 residues. CDR3 in amino acids: CSVGSGANVLTF. The CDR3 bases are TGCAGCGTTGGGTCTGGGGCCAACGTCCTGACTTTC. Filled out from reference TRBV29-1 and TRBJ2-6, the complete variable domain reads SAVISQKPSRDICQRGTSLTIQCQVDSQVTMMFWYRQQPGQSLTLIATANQGSEATYESGFVIDKFPISRPNLTFSTLTVSNMSPEDSSIYLCSVGSGANVLTFGAGSRLTVL.

The chain uses TRBV12-3 or TRBV12-4 and TRBJ2-1; D gene unclear. V was shortened by 5 bases and J by 8 bases, with 13 bases between the two germline ends. The CDR3 loop spans 13 amino acids. The CDR3, as DNA: TGTGCCAGCAGTGTGAGCAAGCGCGATGAGCAGTTCTTC. Translating it yields CASSVSKRDEQFF.

The DNA for the CDR3 is TGCGCCGGGGGACAGGGCTACGAGCAGTACTTC. Translated, it gives CAGGQGYEQYF. The chain links TRBV10-2 to TRBJ2-7; 9 nucleotides line up with TRBD1. The CDR3 consists of 11 residues. V dropped 11 bases and J dropped 3; count of bases not matched to a gene: 2. From germline, CDR1 is WSHSY and CDR2 SAAADI.

V is TRBV5-8 and J is TRBJ2-4; a weak D match, TRBD1 (5 bases). The J call may not be correct, given that the DNA end is closer to TRBJ2-7. The germline gives CDR1 SGHTS, CDR2 YDEGEE. The CDR3 runs 13 residues. CDR3 in amino acids: CAARALAQYEQYF. The CDR3 bases are TGTGCCGCCAGGGCCCTTGCCCAATACGAGCAGTACTTC.

In this sample, this clonotype turned up a few times. This chain joins TRBV4-2 and TRBJ2-1; D may be TRBD1 or TRBD2 (8 bases each). Trimming took off 6 bases at V and 10 bases at J, with 25 bases between the two ends. The CDR3 contains 16 residues. The germline gives CDR1 LGHNA, CDR2 YNFKEQ. CDR3 sequence reads: CASSPPAGQGGGEQFF. For the CDR3, the DNA is TGTGCCAGCAGTCCGCCTGCAGGACAGGGCGGGGGGGAGCAGTTCTTC.

This clonotype was counted a few times. V usage is TRBV11-2 and J usage is TRBJ2-5; 12 bases match TRBD2. The V gene end was trimmed by 1 base and the J gene end by 0 bases; junction bases not matched to a gene: 3. Germline CDR1 is SGHAT and CDR2 is FQNNGV. The CDR3 covers 17 residues. This CDR3 reads CASSLGGLAGYQETQYF. Written as DNA, the CDR3 is TGTGCCAGCAGCTTAGGAGGACTAGCGGGGTACCAAGAGACCCAGTACTTC. Drawing the rest from reference TRBV11-2 and TRBJ2-5, the complete variable domain is EAGVAQSPRYKIIEKRQSVAFWCNPISGHATLYWYQQILGQGPKLLIQFQNNGVVDDSQLPKDRFSAERLKGVDSTLKIQPAKLEDSAVYLCASSLGGLAGYQETQYFGPGTRLLVL.

This clonotype appeared a single time. A read error may explain this, as a much larger clone is one base away. Here the CDR3 reads CSVARGAVQYF. CDR3 bases: TGCAGCGTCGCCAGGGGGGCCGTGCAGTACTTC. This chain uses TRBV29-1 with TRBJ2-5; D might be TRBD1 (7 bases). Per the germline V gene, CDR1 is SQVTM and CDR2 is ANQGSEA. V was clipped by 6 bases and J by 11 bases, with 16 bases between them. This CDR3 has 11 amino acids.

The chain is built from TRBV6-2 or TRBV6-3 and TRBJ2-7; D is possibly TRBD1 or TRBD2 (5 bases each). From germline, CDR1 is MNHEY and CDR2 SVGEGT. This CDR3 contains 15 residues. V was shortened by 4 bases and J by 3 bases, with 16 bases between the two germline ends. The DNA of the CDR3 is TGTGCCAGCAGTTTCGGGACGTCGGGGATCTACGAGCAGTACTTC. Its protein is CASSFGTSGIYEQYF.

This clonotype was seen only a few times. V and J are TRBV4-1 and TRBJ1-2; 8 bases match TRBD1. The V and J ends lost 0 bases and 5 bases, in that order; junction bases with no gene match: 8. Germline V gene data show CDR1 as MGHRA and CDR2 as YSYEKL. The CDR3 length is 16 residues. Written as DNA, the CDR3 is TGCGCCAGCAGCCAAGATCCTGGAACAGGGGGTTATGGCTACACCTTC. Protein product: CASSQDPGTGGYGYTF.

Of note for this clonotype: One end of the junction varies from germline; a read error may be responsible. The chain employs TRBV4-1 and TRBJ2-3; TRBD1 is a possible D gene (5 bases). The germline gives CDR1 MGHRA, CDR2 YSYEKL. CDR3 length: 15 residues. This CDR3 is CDSSQRGGKTDTQYF. The DNA for the CDR3 is TGCGACAGCAGCCAAAGGGGCGGTAAGACAGATACGCAGTATTTT.

The chain uses TRBV11-2 and TRBJ2-1, with D tentatively TRBD1 or TRBD2 (5 bases each). V lost 8 bases, J lost 0 bases, and 11 bases lay in between. The CDR3 consists of 14 residues. The germline CDR1 and CDR2 sequences are SGHAT and FQNNGV. In DNA, the CDR3 is TGTGCCAGCGGGTGGGGGAGCTCCTACAATGAGCAGTTCTTC. Translation gives CASGWGSSYNEQFF.